What follows describes a single T cell receptor beta chain. Its specificity is unknown. Germline-derived CDR1 and CDR2 are SNHLY and FYNNEI. The J segment lost 5 bases and the V segment lost 9 bases, leaving 7 bases of the junction unmatched. The CDR3 covers 13 residues. The data derive from a study of CD8 T cells in ankylosing spondylitis. TCRdb redid the calling of the 5' RACE reads with MiXCR, one entry per CDR3 protein. The repertoire consists of some 90,000 distinct CDR3 sequences, with 25% to 35% occurring once and the leading ten covering 45% to 65%. Study-wide points: Disease-linked clones bore a CD8+ phenotype, appearing relatively rarely in peripheral blood. Disease-linked clones reportedly concentrated significantly in matched ankylosing spondylitis synovial fluid.

The material sequenced was blood, either unsorted or a sorted T cell fraction (not recorded which). The TCR originated in a male donor with ankylosing spondylitis or in good health (not recorded which). V is TRBV2 and J is TRBJ2-3, with 8 bases aligning to TRBD2. CDR3: CARKGLAGDTQYF. CDR3 nucleotide sequence: TGTGCCAGAAAAGGACTAGCCGGAGATACGCAGTATTTT.